The clone carrying this T cell receptor beta chain was counted ten times or more. Its antigen is unidentified. This sample was taken from a study of T-cell reconstitution after alpha-beta-depleted transplantation in children. Points from the study as a whole: Elevated TCRbeta diversity at day 60 was traced, in some patients, to surviving recipient T cells and thymic progenitors. There were reportedly several hundred expanded graft clones from which alpha-beta T cells came about two months after transplant. Hyperexpanded clones declined; after one year, newly produced T cells mostly supplied diversity.

The CDR3 sequence is 19 residues long. V trimming: 1 base; J trimming: 0 bases; junction bases outside the gene matches: 12. CDR1 SGHAT and CDR2 FQDESV come from the germline V gene (reference sequence). Unique molecular identifiers were used in preparing the TCRbeta library. TCRdb re-called the PCR reads with MiXCR, one entry per CDR3 protein. The sample has 97,000 or so distinct CDR3 sequences; 6% to 9% are singletons. The chain recombines TRBV11-1 with TRBJ2-3, with 8 bases matching TRBD2. This specimen consisted of PBMCs, obtained before TCRalphabeta/CD19-depleted stem cell transplant. The TCR sequence derives from a boy between 2 and 10 years old with acute lymphoblastic leukemia, due to receive a stem cell transplant. The chain's CDR3 is CASSLVVLLAGSSTDTQYF. CDR3 nucleotide sequence: TGTGCCAGCAGCTTAGTGGTACTCCTAGCGGGTTCTAGCACAGATACGCAGTATTTT.